This TCR beta chain emerged from a study of T-cell reconstitution after alpha-beta-depleted transplantation in children. The CDR3 sequence is 14 residues long. Germline CDR1 SGHDT, CDR2 YYEEEE. V was clipped by 1 base and J by 3 bases, with 10 bases between them. Broader study findings: It was newly produced T cells that mostly accounted for T-cell counts and diversity one year after transplant. Alpha-beta T cells present about two months after transplant were reported to originate from several hundred expanded graft clones.

A TCRbeta library incorporating unique molecular identifiers was prepared. TCRdb recomputed calls from the PCR reads with MiXCR, one row per CDR3 protein. The sample contains fewer than 1 million distinct CDR3 sequences, around 17% of which appear only once. Concerning this clonotype itself: What it binds is unknown.

This TCR came from a male patient younger than 18 who had a stem cell transplant for acute lymphoblastic leukemia, so the T cells may come from the graft donor. The chain recombines TRBV5-6 with TRBJ1-1; no firm D call. The input for sequencing was PBMCs, mostly from graft donor cells, taken 360 days after TCRalphabeta/CD19-depleted stem cell transplant. The CDR3: CASSLLDRYTEAFF. The CDR3 coding sequence is TGTGCCAGCAGCTTGTTAGACCGATACACTGAAGCTTTCTTT.